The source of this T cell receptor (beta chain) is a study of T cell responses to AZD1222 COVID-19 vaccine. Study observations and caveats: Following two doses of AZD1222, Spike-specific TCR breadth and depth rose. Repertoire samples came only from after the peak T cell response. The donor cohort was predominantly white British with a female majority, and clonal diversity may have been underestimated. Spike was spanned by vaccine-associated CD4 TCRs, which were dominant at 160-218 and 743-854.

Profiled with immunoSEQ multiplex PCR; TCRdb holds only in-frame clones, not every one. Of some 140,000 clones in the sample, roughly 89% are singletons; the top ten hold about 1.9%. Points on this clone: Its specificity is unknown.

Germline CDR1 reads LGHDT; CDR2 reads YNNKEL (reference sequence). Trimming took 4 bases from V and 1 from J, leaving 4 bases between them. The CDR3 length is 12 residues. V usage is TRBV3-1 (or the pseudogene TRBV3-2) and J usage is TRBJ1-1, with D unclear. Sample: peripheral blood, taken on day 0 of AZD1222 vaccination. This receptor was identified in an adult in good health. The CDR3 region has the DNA TGTGCCAGCAGCCGTACGAACACTGAAGCTTTCTTT. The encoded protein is CASSRTNTEAFF.